These 28 T cell receptor beta chains were sequenced from one sample in a study of early T cells in non-severe SARS-CoV-2 infection. TCRdb re-called the 5' RACE reads through MiXCR, storing one row per CDR3 protein. Of 90,000 to 120,000 distinct CDR3 sequences in the sample, 11% were seen once. Material: whole blood. These receptors all stem from an adult who was a healthcare worker with PCR-confirmed SARS-CoV-2 infection or an uninfected control (not recorded which).

This clonotype was recorded many times. The genes are TRBV3-1 and TRBJ1-4; the D is unclear. V gave up 0 bases and J gave up 14 bases, with 19 bases separating them. CDR3 length equals 15 residues. In germline, CDR1 is LGHDT, CDR2 YNNKEL (reference sequence). This CDR3 reads CASSQEKMVGRSLFF. The CDR3 DNA follows: TGTGCCAGCAGCCAAGAAAAGATGGTCGGGCGGAGTCTGTTTTTT.

The sample holds many counts of this clonotype. The chain carries TRBV5-5 and TRBJ1-5; D is undetermined. Trimming removed 4 bases at V and 4 bases at J, with 15 bases between. Germline values: CDR1 SGHKS, CDR2 YYEKEE (reference sequence). The CDR3 consists of 15 residues. CDR3: CASSQRSSLNQPQHF. CDR3 in DNA: TGTGCCAGCAGCCAGAGGTCCTCACTAAATCAGCCCCAGCATTTT.

This clonotype was seen only a few times. V is TRBV30 and J is TRBJ2-4; perhaps TRBD1 as D (6 bases). The CDR3 extends over 12 amino acids. Deletions cut 4 bases from V and 8 bases from J, with 12 bases between. Germline V lookup: CDR1 GTSNPN, CDR2 SVGIG (reference sequence). In DNA, the CDR3 is TGTGCCTGGAAGGACCAGGGGTACATTCAGTACTTC. Translation gives CAWKDQGYIQYF.

With respect to this clonotype: A much larger clone differs from this one at a single base, so this may be a read error. The chain joins TRBV10-1 to TRBJ2-1, with TRBD2 as a possible D gene (7 bases). Trimming removed 1 base from V and 9 bases from J, with 19 bases in between. The V gene's germline CDR1 is WNHNN and CDR2 SYGVQD (reference sequence). CDR3 length: 16 residues. CDR3 nucleotides: TGCGCCAGCAGTGAGTATGTAGCGGGCCGAGGGGGTGAGCAGTTCTTC. Protein product: CASSEYVAGRGGEQFF.

This clonotype was seen only a few times. The rearrangement links TRBV7-3 to TRBJ2-2; TRBD2 agrees at 9 bases. The CDR3 contains 16 residues. Germline CDR1 and CDR2: SGHTA and FQGTGA. Unmatched junction bases numbered 10, after V lost 5 bases and J lost 6 bases. For the CDR3, the DNA is TGTGCCAGCAGCCTAGCGGGGAGACAGGCGGCCGGGGAGCTGTTTTTT. This codes for CASSLAGRQAAGELFF. Drawing the rest from reference TRBV7-3 and TRBJ2-2, the complete variable domain is GAGVSQTPSNKVTEKGKYVELRCDPISGHTALYWYRQSLGQGPEFLIYFQGTGAADDSGLPNDRFFAVRPEGSVSTLKIQRTERGDSAVYLCASSLAGRQAAGELFFGEGSRLTVL.

In its sample, this clonotype was seen a few times. V is TRBV12-3 or TRBV12-4 and J is TRBJ1-1; no clear D. Trimming stripped 5 bases from V and 4 bases from J, with 17 bases between. CDR3 size: 15 residues. CDR3 sequence (DNA): TGTGCCAGCAGTCGGACCTCATCAAGAACCACTGAAGCTTTCTTT. Residues: CASSRTSSRTTEAFF.

This clonotype was seen repeatedly, ten times or more. The rearrangement joins TRBV28 to TRBJ2-1; D unclear. Germline-derived CDR1 and CDR2 are MDHEN and SYDVKM. The CDR3 has 11 residues. The ends were cut back, 11 bases at V and 4 bases at J, with 9 bases in the middle. CDR3: CAVGPYNEQFF. The CDR3 DNA sequence: TGTGCCGTAGGACCGTACAATGAGCAGTTCTTC.

The V and J genes are TRBV7-9 and TRBJ2-7, with 8 nucleotides matching TRBD2. Germline trimming cut 3 bases from V and 0 bases from J; bases unmatched to any gene: 7. Per germline, CDR1 SEHNR and CDR2 FQNEAQ (reference sequence). The CDR3 extends over 16 amino acids. This chain's CDR3 is CASSLEPSGSSYEQYF. The DNA for the CDR3 is TGTGCCAGCAGCTTGGAACCGAGCGGGAGCTCCTACGAGCAGTACTTC.

Ten or more counts support this clonotype. This chain links TRBV12-3 or TRBV12-4 with TRBJ1-1; 9 nucleotides match TRBD1. This CDR3 region has 15 residues. The V segment lost 3 bases and the J segment 2 bases; nucleotides outside the gene matches: 4. CDR3 DNA sequence: TGTGCCAGCAGTTTCCGGGACAGGGTTAACACTGAAGCTTTCTTT. It translates to CASSFRDRVNTEAFF.

The sample holds a few counts of this clonotype. The chain joins TRBV29-1 to TRBJ2-7; no firm D call. The CDR3 sequence is 12 residues long. Germline CDR1 and CDR2: SQVTM and ANQGSEA. V was clipped by 7 bases and J by 2 bases, with 12 bases between them. CDR3 protein: CSAGMGAYEQYF. DNA of the CDR3: TGCAGCGCCGGAATGGGTGCCTACGAGCAGTACTTC.

This clonotype was picked up many times. The gene calls are TRBV7-6 and TRBJ2-5, with D possibly being TRBD1 (5 bases). The CDR3 covers 13 residues. Trimming stripped 2 bases from V and 5 bases from J, with 9 bases between. Germline loops: CDR1 SGHVS, CDR2 FNYEAQ. CDR3: CASSLSGIETQYF. The CDR3 bases are TGTGCCAGCAGCTTATCAGGGATTGAGACCCAGTACTTC.

The rearrangement uses TRBV20-1 and TRBJ1-2, with 7 bases fitting TRBD1. V trimming: 3 bases; J trimming: 6 bases; junction bases outside the gene matches: 10. The CDR3 is 14 residues long. The germline V gene has CDR1 DFQATT and CDR2 SNEGSKA (reference sequence). The CDR3 loop is CSASPGRGADGYTF. DNA of the CDR3: TGCAGTGCTAGTCCGGGCAGGGGGGCGGATGGCTACACCTTC.

Ten or more counts support this clonotype. V gene TRBV3-1 combines with J gene TRBJ1-1; D uncertain. The V end lost 1 base, the J end lost 11 bases, and 11 bases lay between the germline ends. The CDR3 totals 12 residues. CDR1 is LGHDT and CDR2 is YNNKEL in the germline V gene (reference sequence). CDR3: CASSQGDSEAFF. CDR3 bases: TGTGCCAGCAGCCAAGGGGATAGCGAGGCTTTCTTT.

V is TRBV7-8 and J is TRBJ1-1; D gene ambiguous. V was pared by 1 base and J by 3 bases, with 9 bases between. The CDR3 is 14 residues long. Germline V gives CDR1 SGHVS, CDR2 FQNEAQ. The CDR3 DNA sequence: TGTGCCAGCAGCTTAGGAGGGAGGGACACTGAAGCTTTCTTT. Translated, it gives CASSLGGRDTEAFF.

This clonotype occurred a few times. This chain connects TRBV15 to TRBJ2-3, with a tentative D call TRBD2 (6 bases). Germline assignment: CDR1 LNHNV and CDR2 YYDKDF (reference sequence). V lost 2 bases and J lost 2, with 14 bases in between. The CDR3 covers 16 residues. The CDR3 DNA follows: TGTGCCACCAGCAGACGTGGCGGGGTTGACACAGATACGCAGTATTTT. It is translated as CATSRRGGVDTDTQYF.

This clonotype was picked up a small number of times. This chain links TRBV24-1 with TRBJ2-1; 8 bases fit TRBD1. Germline values: CDR1 KGHDR, CDR2 SFDVKD. The CDR3 length is 12 residues. The CDR3 bases are TGTGCAGCACGGGACAGGAGGAATGAGCAGTTCTTC. The encoded protein is CAARDRRNEQFF.

The chain recombines TRBV5-8 with TRBJ2-7; D remains unclear. The length of the CDR3 is 14 residues. Trimming shortened V by 0 bases and J by 2 bases, and 9 bases separated the two germline ends. CDR1 SGHTS and CDR2 YDEGEE come from the germline V gene. The CDR3 sequence: CASSLEVGTYEQYF. The CDR3 DNA is TGTGCCAGCAGCTTGGAGGTCGGTACCTACGAGCAGTACTTC.

This clonotype appeared many times. V gene TRBV21-1 combines with J gene TRBJ2-7; TRBD2, the D gene given by the table, was not confirmed from the DNA. TRBV21-1 is a known pseudogene. There are 15 residues in the CDR3. DNA of the CDR3: TGTGCCAGCAGCAAAGACTGGCGGGAGGGCCGTCCCCAGTACTTC. Translating gives CASSKDWREGRPQYF.

For the CDR3, the DNA is TGTGCCAGCAGGGTTGGAGAAAAACTGTTTTTT. This codes for CASRVGEKLFF. J is TRBJ1-4 and V is TRBV27; D call uncertain. V lost 6 bases and J lost 8, with 7 bases in between. Germline V lookup: CDR1 MNHEY, CDR2 SMNVEV (reference sequence). This CDR3 is built from 11 residues.

This chain links TRBV20-1 with TRBJ2-1, with a tentative D call TRBD1 (5 bases). V was trimmed by 2 bases and J by 4 bases, leaving 12 bases between them. The germline CDR1 and CDR2 sequences are DFQATT and SNEGSKA (reference sequence). The CDR3 consists of 14 residues. CDR3 sequence reads: CSARRGTGYNEQFF. The CDR3 DNA reads TGCAGTGCTAGACGAGGAACAGGTTACAATGAGCAGTTCTTC.

This clonotype was found a few times. The genes are TRBV6-6 and TRBJ2-2; maybe TRBD1 (6 bases). The CDR3 totals 15 residues. CDR1 is MNHNY and CDR2 is SVGAGI in the germline V gene (reference sequence). V shed 5 bases and J shed 3 bases, with 13 bases lying between them. Here the CDR3 DNA reads TGTGCCAGCAGTGGGGCCAAGGGGGACACCGGGGAGCTGTTTTTT. This codes for CASSGAKGDTGELFF.

This clonotype was detected a few times. The chain joins TRBV2 to TRBJ2-5; D not certain. The CDR3 is 11 amino acids. V lost 4 bases, J lost 5 bases, and 5 bases lay in between. CDR1 and CDR2 from the germline V gene are SNHLY and FYNNEI. Here the CDR3 DNA reads TGTGCCAGCAGTGTTTATGAGACCCAGTACTTC. It codes for CASSVYETQYF.

This clonotype was detected ten times or more. The gene calls are TRBV14 and TRBJ1-2; D unclear. Deletions cut 3 bases from V and 2 bases from J, with 16 bases between. Germline V gene data show CDR1 as SGHDN and CDR2 as FVKESK. The CDR3 spans 16 residues. The CDR3 reads CASSHSLPIRNYGYTF. The CDR3 bases are TGTGCCAGCAGCCACTCCCTCCCAATCCGGAACTATGGCTACACCTTC.

The V call is TRBV12-3 or TRBV12-4, the J call TRBJ2-1, with TRBD1 matching over 10 bases. This CDR3 has 16 residues. The V segment lost 4 bases and the J segment 8 bases; nucleotides outside the gene matches: 11. The CDR3 loop is CASSSPGTGVRDEQFF. CDR3 DNA sequence: TGTGCCAGCAGTTCGCCCGGGACAGGGGTTAGAGATGAGCAGTTCTTC.

This clonotype occurred many times. The V gene is TRBV6-2 or TRBV6-3, the J gene TRBJ2-7; 10 bases agree with TRBD2. Germline assignment: CDR1 MNHEY and CDR2 SVGEGT. V was clipped by 2 bases and J by 7 bases; unmatched bases: 8. The CDR3 covers 15 residues. The DNA of the CDR3 is TGTGCCAGCAGTTACGTGGAACTAGCGGGACGGGAGCAGTACTTC. This gives the protein CASSYVELAGREQYF.

This clonotype was observed a few times. This sequence joins TRBV6-6 and TRBJ1-1, with D perhaps TRBD1 (6 bases). CDR1 and CDR2 (germline): MNHNY, SVGAGI (reference sequence). Trimming took off 8 bases at V and 5 bases at J, with 18 bases between the two ends. This CDR3 contains 14 residues. This CDR3 is CASGGDNVRTEAFF. The CDR3 nucleotides read TGTGCCAGCGGTGGGGACAACGTGAGGACTGAAGCTTTCTTT.

The rearrangement uses TRBV13 and TRBJ1-1; 9 bases align to TRBD1. CDR1 is PRHDT and CDR2 is FYEKMQ in the germline V gene (reference sequence). V was clipped by 6 bases and J by 1 base; unmatched bases: 15. This CDR3 is 18 amino acids long. Written as DNA, the CDR3 is TGTGCCAGCAGAATAACAGGGGGCTATGGGCGTTCGAACACTGAAGCTTTCTTT. Translating gives CASRITGGYGRSNTEAFF. The whole variable domain, remainder taken from reference TRBV13 and TRBJ1-1, is AAGVIQSPRHLIKEKRETATLKCYPIPRHDTVYWYQQGPGQDPQFLISFYEKMQSDKGSIPDRFSAQQFSDYHSELNMSSLELGDSALYFCASRITGGYGRSNTEAFFGQGTRLTVV.

The gene calls are TRBV28 and TRBJ2-1; 7 bases fit TRBD1. CDR1 is MDHEN and CDR2 is SYDVKM in the germline V gene. This CDR3 region has 14 residues. V lost 11 bases, J lost 3 bases, and 10 bases stayed unmatched. The CDR3 nucleotides read TGTGCCTCCCAGTTACAGGGGCGCTACAATGAGCAGTTCTTC. This sequence encodes CASQLQGRYNEQFF.